These 30 T cell receptor beta chains originate from one sample sequenced in a study of blood T cell repertoires in COVID-19. Sequencing used immunoSEQ multiplex PCR; TCRdb keeps in-frame clones, though not all of them. The sample shows 44,000 or so clones, 83% of them seen only once. Sequencing input: peripheral blood. All receptors derive from a man at least 80 years old in a cohort sampled during active COVID-19.

This chain connects TRBV28 to TRBJ1-2, with unresolved D. This CDR3 is 11 amino acids long. Between the trimmed V and J ends, which lost 6 bases and 7 bases, there was a span of 9 bases. In germline, CDR1 is MDHEN, CDR2 SYDVKM. As DNA, the CDR3 is TGTGCCAGCAGCTGGGCCGGTGGCTACACCTTC. Amino acid sequence: CASSWAGGYTF.

The V and J genes are TRBV9 and TRBJ2-5; 11 positions agree with TRBD2. Trimming took 3 bases from V and 2 from J; bases not matched to a gene: 6. The CDR3 contains 16 residues. The germline V gene encodes CDR1 SGDLS and CDR2 YYNGEE. CDR3 region: CASSGQGLAEQETQYF. The CDR3 region has the DNA TGTGCCAGCAGCGGCCAGGGACTAGCGGAACAAGAGACCCAGTACTTC.

The chain has TRBV2 and TRBJ1-6, with TRBD1 matching over 8 bases. Per germline, CDR1 SNHLY and CDR2 FYNNEI. V lost 6 bases, J lost 10 bases, and 2 bases stayed unmatched. CDR3 length equals 12 residues. The CDR3 spells CASRGTGSPLHF. The DNA of the CDR3 is TGTGCCAGCAGGGGGACAGGATCACCCCTCCACTTT. The whole variable domain, filled in from reference TRBV2 and TRBJ1-6, reads EPEVTQTPSHQVTQMGQEVILRCVPISNHLYFYWYRQILGQKVEFLVSFYNNEISEKSEIFDDQFSVERPDGSNFTLKIRSTKLEDSAMYFCASRGTGSPLHFGNGTRLTVT.

The chain couples TRBV27 to TRBJ1-5, with D unresolved. Trimming shortened V by 8 bases and J by 2 bases, and 10 bases separated the two germline ends. From germline, CDR1 is MNHEY and CDR2 SMNVEV (reference sequence). The CDR3 is made up of 13 amino acids. The CDR3 spells CASHVACNQPQHF. The CDR3 DNA follows: TGTGCCAGCCACGTTGCGTGCAATCAGCCCCAGCATTTT.

This chain links TRBV2 with TRBJ1-3; possible D gene TRBD1, 6 bases. Germline-derived CDR1 and CDR2 are SNHLY and FYNNEI. V was cut by 7 bases and J by 4 bases, with 8 bases left in between. The CDR3 sequence is 12 residues long. Here the CDR3 reads CASKTGGNTIYF. The CDR3 DNA reads TGTGCCAGCAAAACAGGGGGAAACACCATATATTTT.

The chain links TRBV6-5 to TRBJ2-7; the D gene is possibly TRBD1 (6 bases). The germline V gene encodes CDR1 MNHEY and CDR2 SVGAGI. This CDR3 is built from 15 residues. V lost 7 bases to trimming and J lost 3 bases, with 19 bases between them. CDR3 sequence (DNA): TGTGCCAGCACCCAGACAGGAAAAAGCGTCTACGAGCAGTACTTC. It is translated as CASTQTGKSVYEQYF.

The CDR3 reads CASSLSGLGYEQYF. CDR3 coding DNA: TGTGCCAGCAGTTTGTCGGGGTTAGGCTACGAGCAGTACTTC. This chain links TRBV28 with TRBJ2-7; possibly TRBD2 for D (5 bases). Germline assignment: CDR1 MDHEN and CDR2 SYDVKM. The ends were cut back, 3 bases at V and 3 bases at J, with 12 bases in the middle. CDR3 length: 14 residues. Filled out from reference TRBV28 and TRBJ2-7, the complete variable domain reads DVKVTQSSRYLVKRTGEKVFLECVQDMDHENMFWYRQDPGLGLRLIYFSYDVKMKEKGDIPEGYSVSREKKERFSLILESASTNQTSMYLCASSLSGLGYEQYFGPGTRLTVT.

The chain uses TRBV3-1 (or the pseudogene TRBV3-2) and TRBJ1-3; a weak D match, TRBD1 (5 bases). Per germline, CDR1 LGHDT and CDR2 YNNKEL (reference sequence). The V end was cut by 5 bases, the J end by 0 bases, with 8 bases between. The CDR3 is 14 amino acids. The CDR3 DNA sequence: TGTGCCAGCAGCTGGACATACTCTGGAAACACCATATATTTT. Translating it yields CASSWTYSGNTIYF.

The CDR3 bases are TGTGCCAGCTCACGCACAGGGCTGGCAGATACGCAGTATTTT. Translated: CASSRTGLADTQYF. The chain uses TRBV18 and TRBJ2-3, with D possibly matching TRBD1 (6 bases). Germline V gives CDR1 KGHSH, CDR2 LQKENI. The CDR3 totals 14 residues. V was trimmed by 4 bases and J by 4 bases, leaving 12 bases between them.

The genes are TRBV5-5 and TRBJ1-3; 10 bases fit TRBD1. This CDR3 is built from 17 residues. Losses at the gene ends were 4 bases for V and 0 bases for J; bases not matched to a gene: 7. Germline-derived CDR1 and CDR2 are SGHKS and YYEKEE (reference sequence). For the CDR3, the DNA is TGTGCCAGCAGCGGGGGACAGGGGATACTCTCTGGAAACACCATATATTTT. Encoded protein: CASSGGQGILSGNTIYF.

This chain links TRBV6-5 with TRBJ1-2, with D possibly being TRBD1 (6 bases). Trimming left V 8 bases short and J 4 bases short, with 14 bases between. There are 13 residues in the CDR3. The germline V gene has CDR1 MNHEY and CDR2 SVGAGI. The CDR3 coding sequence is TGTGCCAGCTCGGGGGGCGTCCGCTATGGCTACACCTTC. Residues: CASSGGVRYGYTF.

The rearrangement uses TRBV6-6 and TRBJ1-3, with TRBD1 identical over 11 bases. Germline V lookup: CDR1 MNHNY, CDR2 SVGAGI (reference sequence). The length of the CDR3 is 15 residues. J gave up 2 bases and V 5 bases, and 2 bases lay outside the gene matches. The CDR3 coding sequence is TGTGCCAGCAGTCCGGGACAGGGGGCTGGAAACACCATATATTTT. Translation: CASSPGQGAGNTIYF.

The rearrangement uses TRBV28 and TRBJ2-7; TRBD1 matches at 11 bases. Germline V lookup: CDR1 MDHEN, CDR2 SYDVKM. J gave up 5 bases and V 3 bases, and 9 bases lay outside the gene matches. The CDR3 has 16 amino acids. CDR3 bases: TGTGCCAGCAGTTTCACCTCGGGACAGGGGGACAACGAGCAGTACTTC. The encoded protein is CASSFTSGQGDNEQYF. The full variable domain, completed using reference TRBV28 and TRBJ2-7, is DVKVTQSSRYLVKRTGEKVFLECVQDMDHENMFWYRQDPGLGLRLIYFSYDVKMKEKGDIPEGYSVSREKKERFSLILESASTNQTSMYLCASSFTSGQGDNEQYFGPGTRLTVT.

The rearrangement joins TRBV5-1 to TRBJ2-3; 8 positions agree with TRBD2. The CDR3 contains 15 residues. V was pared by 6 bases and J by 2 bases, with 8 bases of the junction left unmatched. CDR1 is SGHRS, CDR2 YFSETQ, per germline. CDR3 sequence reads: CASKLSSGYTDTQYF. The CDR3 bases are TGCGCCAGCAAACTCTCTAGCGGGTACACAGATACGCAGTATTTT.

This chain links TRBV21-1 with TRBJ1-1; TRBD1 reflects the table's D call only, with no check against the DNA. TRBV21-1 is noted as a pseudogene. CDR3 length: 18 residues. The chain's CDR3 is CASSTRARDSEGNTEAFF. The CDR3 DNA sequence: TGTGCCAGCAGCACCCGCGCCCGGGACAGTGAAGGGAACACTGAAGCTTTCTTT.

The rearrangement joins TRBV2 to TRBJ1-1, with 11 nucleotides matching TRBD1. V gave up 1 base and J gave up 11 bases; unmatched junction bases: 12. This CDR3 region has 16 residues. The germline gives CDR1 SNHLY, CDR2 FYNNEI. This CDR3 reads CASSEEAWTGGGDAFF. As DNA, the CDR3 is TGTGCCAGCAGTGAAGAAGCGTGGACAGGGGGCGGAGACGCTTTCTTT.

V is TRBV4-2 and J is TRBJ2-7; 12 nucleotides line up with TRBD1. V gave up 3 bases and J gave up 7 bases; unmatched junction bases: 4. The CDR3 has 14 residues. Germline loops: CDR1 LGHNA, CDR2 YNFKEQ. CDR3 residues: CASSQGQGAEEQYF. The CDR3 nucleotides read TGTGCCAGCAGCCAGGGACAGGGGGCGGAAGAGCAGTACTTC.

The chain joins TRBV6-4 to TRBJ2-6; D may be TRBD1 (5 bases). CDR3 length: 15 residues. The germline V and J ends were trimmed by 4 bases and 4 bases, with 11 bases remaining between them. Germline V gives CDR1 MRHNA, CDR2 SNTAGT. CDR3 protein: CASSAGAPGANVLTF. CDR3 nucleotides: TGTGCCAGCAGTGCTGGGGCGCCGGGGGCCAACGTCCTGACTTTC.

V gene TRBV19 combines with J gene TRBJ2-2; 16 nucleotides line up with TRBD2. This CDR3 has 18 amino acids. Germline V CDR1 and CDR2: LNHDA, SQIVND (reference sequence). J lost 1 base, V lost 5 bases, and 4 bases had no gene match. The CDR3 sequence is CASSLGLAGGRNTGELFF. The DNA of the CDR3 is TGTGCCAGTAGTTTGGGACTAGCGGGAGGGCGGAACACCGGGGAGCTGTTTTTT.

V usage is TRBV19 and J usage is TRBJ2-7; 7 bases agree with TRBD1. This CDR3 is 14 amino acids long. J was trimmed by 6 bases and V by 3 bases; bases with no gene match: 8. Per the germline V gene, CDR1 is LNHDA and CDR2 is SQIVND (reference sequence). For the CDR3, the DNA is TGTGCCAGTAGTATCAAGGGGGCGCGGGTCGAGCAGTACTTC. This gives the protein CASSIKGARVEQYF.

The chain carries TRBV5-4 and TRBJ2-7, with 9 bases aligning to TRBD2. J gave up 2 bases and V 4 bases, and 7 bases lay outside the gene matches. Germline CDR1 reads SGHNT; CDR2 reads YYREEE (reference sequence). CDR3 length: 15 residues. CDR3 bases: TGTGCCAGCAGCCCAGGGACTAGCTCCCCCTACGAGCAGTACTTC. Translation: CASSPGTSSPYEQYF.

V gene TRBV9 combines with J gene TRBJ1-2; possibly TRBD1 for D (6 bases). Germline V gene sequence: CDR1 SGDLS, CDR2 YYNGEE. Trimming left V 4 bases short and J 7 bases short, with 20 bases between. This CDR3 contains 15 residues. CDR3 DNA: TGTGCCAGCAGCTCAGGGGACCCCCACCGGGGTGGCTACACCTTC. Translation gives CASSSGDPHRGGYTF.

The chain uses TRBV5-6 and TRBJ2-7; tentative D call: TRBD2 (6 bases). Germline assignment: CDR1 SGHDT and CDR2 YYEEEE. The V and J ends lost 3 bases and 4 bases respectively, with 26 bases between them. The length of the CDR3 is 18 residues. The CDR3 DNA is TGTGCCAGCAGCTCGAGGGCTAGCGCGAACCGATGGGGATACGAGCAGTACTTC. Translating gives CASSSRASANRWGYEQYF.

The chain couples TRBV6-4 to TRBJ2-1; 8 bases agree with TRBD2. The CDR3 contains 14 residues. The germline gives CDR1 MRHNA, CDR2 SNTAGT. Unmatched junction bases numbered 4, after V lost 5 bases and J lost 4 bases. CDR3 region: CASSRAGVYNEQFF. The CDR3 DNA reads as TGTGCCAGCAGTAGAGCGGGGGTATACAATGAGCAGTTCTTC.

The chain carries TRBV19 and TRBJ1-5; 9 bases are shared with TRBD1. J lost 6 bases, V lost 1 base, and 7 bases had no gene match. CDR1 is LNHDA, CDR2 SQIVND, per germline (reference sequence). This CDR3 has 16 residues. CDR3 loop: CASSIVYGTGRQPQHF. CDR3 nucleotide sequence: TGTGCCAGTAGTATAGTCTACGGGACAGGGCGTCAGCCCCAGCATTTT. The full variable domain, with the rest looked up from reference TRBV19 and TRBJ1-5, is DGGITQSPKYLFRKEGQNVTLSCEQNLNHDAMYWYRQDPGQGLRLIYYSQIVNDFQKGDIAEGYSVSREKKESFPLTVTSAQKNPTAFYLCASSIVYGTGRQPQHFGDGTRLSIL.

This chain links TRBV6-2 or TRBV6-3 with TRBJ2-1; 9 bases are shared with TRBD1. The CDR3 sequence is 15 residues long. V shed 5 bases, J shed 5 bases, and the junction held 7 bases outside the gene matches. Per the germline V gene, CDR1 is MNHEY and CDR2 is SVGEGT. For the CDR3, the DNA is TGTGCCAGCAGTGGGCCGGGACAGGGTAACAATGAGCAGTTCTTC. Its protein is CASSGPGQGNNEQFF.

This clone was counted only a few times. This chain connects TRBV11-3 to TRBJ2-1; D is unresolved. Trimming shortened V by 5 bases and J by 12 bases, and 17 bases separated the two germline ends. The CDR3 totals 13 residues. Germline CDR1 is SGHNT and CDR2 is YENEEA. CDR3 in amino acids: CASSLLQSSTQFF. The CDR3 DNA is TGTGCCAGCAGCCTCTTGCAATCTAGTACGCAGTTCTTC.

This clone is categorized as medium-sized. Within the sample, other DNA sequences also encode this same CDR3. This chain joins TRBV11-2 and TRBJ1-2, with D tentatively TRBD1 (5 bases). Germline V gene sequence: CDR1 SGHAT, CDR2 FQNNGV. The CDR3 length is 11 residues. With 3 bases removed from V and 8 bases from J, the gap between germline ends came to 7 bases. The CDR3 DNA is TGTGCCAGCAGCTTCCGGGGGGGCTACACCTTC. It codes for CASSFRGGYTF. Combining the CDR3 with reference TRBV11-2 and TRBJ1-2 gives the whole variable domain EAGVAQSPRYKIIEKRQSVAFWCNPISGHATLYWYQQILGQGPKLLIQFQNNGVVDDSQLPKDRFSAERLKGVDSTLKIQPAKLEDSAVYLCASSFRGGYTFGSGTRLTVV.

This clone was recorded once. The chain recombines TRBV7-9 with TRBJ2-1; D ambiguous. Trimming cost V 0 bases and J 0 bases, with 12 bases left between them. The length of the CDR3 is 17 residues. Germline assignment: CDR1 SEHNR and CDR2 FQNEAQ (reference sequence). The CDR3 spells CASSLAIGSGSYNEQFF. The CDR3 DNA reads TGTGCCAGCAGCTTAGCGATCGGGTCCGGCTCCTACAATGAGCAGTTCTTC. Full variable domain (outside the CDR3, taken from reference TRBV7-9 and TRBJ2-1): DTGVSQNPRHKITKRGQNVTFRCDPISEHNRLYWYRQTLGQGPEFLTYFQNEAQLEKSRLLSDRFSAERPKGSFSTLEIQRTEQGDSAMYLCASSLAIGSGSYNEQFFGPGTRLTVL.

The chain carries TRBV5-1 and TRBJ1-6; D perhaps matches TRBD1 (5 bases). CDR1 and CDR2 from the germline V gene are SGHRS and YFSETQ. The CDR3 length is 16 residues. The V and J ends lost 3 bases and 11 bases respectively, with 21 bases between them. CDR3 bases: TGCGCCAGCAGCTCGGATGGTGCGCAGGGTGGGGCACCCCTCCACTTT. Its protein is CASSSDGAQGGAPLHF.